This T cell receptor beta chain is from a study of T cells in Graves' hyperthyroidism and ophthalmopathy (dated by TCRdb to between 2018 and 2021). Looking at the study overall: Peripheral blood samples were taken at the time of initial diagnosis, prior to any treatment. A discovery cohort of about a hundred patients, roughly 43 with Graves' ophthalmopathy and 55 to 60 with stable Graves' hyperthyroidism, was used to find distinguishing TCR V-J signatures. An independent validation cohort of under 20 hyperthyroidism patients and over 15 patients who later progressed to ophthalmopathy tested prospective prediction of ophthalmopathy. The 100 or so discovery patients were randomly split 7:3 into training and test sets. In about six Graves' hyperthyroidism patients, the study also compared T-cell repertoires from thyroid tissue with T-cell repertoires from blood. After blood sampling, hyperthyroidism patients were treated with methimazole at a starting dose of 30 mg daily, and ophthalmopathy patients were treated with high-dose intravenous methylprednisolone. TCR Vbeta CDR3 sequencing of roughly 140 peripheral blood samples (roughly 41 ophthalmopathy, about 75 hyperthyroidism and approximately 17 progressor patients) is reported in the paper. What the study reported, not specific to this receptor: Most expanded thyroid clonotypes (frequency above 0.001) were also found in blood, which suggests that blood repertoires may mirror thyroid immune responses. A 13 V-J signature model separated ophthalmopathy from stable hyperthyroidism, with around 90% sensitivity and about 81% specificity in cross-validation and 80%/75% in testing. Sample size was not statistically predetermined, and blinding of investigators to group allocation was not performed. In validation, progression to ophthalmopathy was predicted by the model with almost 71% sensitivity and 72.22% specificity, a median of roughly 6 months before onset.

A patient counted as having stable Graves' hyperthyroidism if no progression to ophthalmopathy occurred over 18 months of follow-up. The hyperthyroidism patients were between 18 and 65 years old and newly diagnosed, with a disease duration of less than 2 months. Any patient with an uncontrolled infection, another autoimmune disease, pregnancy or lactation was excluded. Diagnoses relied on clinical symptoms, serum thyroxine and TRAb, thyroid ultrasound and orbital computed tomography. Ficoll-Paque density gradient centrifugation was used to isolate PBMCs from about 10 ml of fresh peripheral blood. Trizol reagent was used to extract total RNA, and RNA quality was then checked on an Agilent 2100 Bioanalyzer. The germline V gene encodes CDR1 SGHTA and CDR2 FQGNSA. The junction shows trimming of 5 bases on V and 4 bases on J, plus 18 bases between the germline ends. From cysteine to phenylalanine, the CDR3 is 15 amino acids long. Only CDR3 DNA remains: 45 bases, in frame from the first base.

Amplification of TCR beta CDR3 regions was carried out from RNA transcripts. For the first round of RT-PCR on the TCR CDR3, the HTBI primer set was used together with the Qiagen OneStep RT-PCR kit. Libraries were constructed in a second round of multiplex PCR, after which size selection and purification were performed. Libraries were sequenced paired-end with 100 bp reads on an Illumina HiSeq2000. The study's own analysis went as follows. Raw data were processed with SOAPnuke, discarding reads with adapters, uncalled bases, mean Phred below 15, or no exact constant-primer or identifier match. High-quality paired reads were merged using COPE v1.2.5, and each unique nucleotide sequence was defined as a clonotype. MiTCR v1.1 was used to align the clonotypes against IMGT TRBV, TRBD and TRBJ reference segments. Only V-J combinations with frequency above 0.0001, covering about 99% of repertoires, were analysed. The TCS score was defined as F50 (clonal expansion) divided by E x V (chaos), with BLOSUM62-based TCRdist calculated between CDR3 peptides within each V-J. Welch's t-statistics and random forest reduced 500 to 650 V-J features to 13, which were used in a naive Bayes classifier (R e1071). The similarity between thyroid and blood repertoires was quantified using the Morisita-Horn index. TCRdb itself trimmed the public reads at Q25 with fastp, ran MiXCR and retained productive beta chains. When rows share a CDR3 protein, they turn into one entry using the most common DNA and genes. TCRdb's processing, not the authors' own work, is the source of the V and J calls. The sample table records around 800,000 distinct CDR3 sequences; around 39% of these occur just once. 7.5% to 9.5% of the sample comes from the top ten.

With respect to this clonotype: Its antigen specificity is not known. There are no base qualities to consult, and no much larger clone falls within one base.

Sequencing used blood. The sequence joins TRBV7-2 to TRBJ2-7, with the D call perhaps TRBD1 or TRBD2, each one matching 5 bases. This receptor was identified in a man aged 18 to 29 with Graves' hyperthyroidism. The CDR3 protein is CASSTRDGSLYEQYF. Here is the DNA: TGTGCCAGCAGCACCCGGGACGGGTCTTTATACGAGCAGTACTTC.